Below, one T cell receptor beta chain is given with its context. TCRdb keeps only in-frame clones here, not all; method: immunoSEQ multiplex PCR. The sample holds 55,000 to 70,000 clones; 70% to 90% are singletons and the top ten take 2.5%. The data derive from a study of T cell changes during pregnancy in multiple sclerosis. Sample: peripheral blood, taken in the first trimester of pregnancy. This TCR was recovered from a female donor with multiple sclerosis, enrolled in a pregnancy study.

The CDR3 here is CASSTQGANIYGYTF. CDR3 sequence (DNA): TGTGCCAGCAGCACACAGGGGGCAAATATCTATGGCTACACCTTC. The genes are TRBV7-2 and TRBJ1-2, with 9 bases identical to TRBD1. The CDR3 contains 15 residues. CDR1 and CDR2 from the germline V gene are SGHTA and FQGNSA. The trim removed 5 bases at V and 4 bases at J, leaving 8 bases unmatched.